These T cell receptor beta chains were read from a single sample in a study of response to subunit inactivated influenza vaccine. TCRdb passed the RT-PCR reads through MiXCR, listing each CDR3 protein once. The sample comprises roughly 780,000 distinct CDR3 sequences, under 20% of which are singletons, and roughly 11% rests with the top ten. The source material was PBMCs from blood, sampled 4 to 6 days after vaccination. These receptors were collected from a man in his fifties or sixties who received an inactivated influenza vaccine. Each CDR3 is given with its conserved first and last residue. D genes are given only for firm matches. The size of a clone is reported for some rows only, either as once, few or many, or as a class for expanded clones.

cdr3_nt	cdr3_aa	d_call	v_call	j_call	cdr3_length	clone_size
TGTGCCAGCAAGGGACAGGGGGGAGGCTACACCTTC	CASKGQGGGYTF	TRBD1	TRBV3-1	TRBJ1-2	12	few
TGCAGCGTTGGGGACAGGGGAAATCCCGCGAGGGGCAATGAGCAGTTCTTC	CSVGDRGNPARGNEQFF	TRBD1	TRBV29-1	TRBJ2-1	17	-
TGTGCCAGCAGCCAAGATCCTAGCGGAACAGATACGCAGTATTTT	CASSQDPSGTDTQYF	TRBD2	TRBV4-2	TRBJ2-3	15	-
TGCGCCAGCAGCCAAGTGACAGGGGTCAATTCACCCCTCCACTTT	CASSQVTGVNSPLHF	TRBD1	TRBV4-3	TRBJ1-6	15	-
TGTGCCAGCAGCTTGGACCTGCCCTATGAGCAGTTCTTC	CASSLDLPYEQFF	-	TRBV7-2	TRBJ2-1	13	few
TGTGCCAGCACACTCAGCGGGGGCAACGAGCAGTACTTC	CASTLSGGNEQYF	TRBD2	TRBV6-1	TRBJ2-7	13	-
TGTGCCAGCAGCTTAGAATGGGTGGGTACGAGCTCCTACAATGAGCAGTTCTTC	CASSLEWVGTSSYNEQFF	-	TRBV11-1	TRBJ2-1	18	few
TGTGCCAGCAGCTTAGTTGGCGGGACTAACTATGGCTACACCTTC	CASSLVGGTNYGYTF	-	TRBV7-6	TRBJ1-2	15	few
TGTGCCAGCAGCCAAGATGCTCTAGCGGGAGATACGCAGTATTTT	CASSQDALAGDTQYF	TRBD2	TRBV3-1	TRBJ2-3	15	few
TGTGCCAGCAGCCAGATTCCCGGACAGGGGAAAAACATTCAGTACTTC	CASSQIPGQGKNIQYF	TRBD1	TRBV4-2	TRBJ2-4	16	few